These T cell receptor beta chains were read from a single sample in a study of blood T cell repertoires in COVID-19. The assay was immunoSEQ multiplex PCR, and TCRdb's table has in-frame clones only and misses some. The repertoire holds about 50,000 clones, with about nine tenths as singletons. Material for sequencing was peripheral blood. The receptors originated from a man of 80 years or more with active or convalescent COVID-19. Each CDR3 is given with its conserved first and last residue. The order of the fields is CDR3 protein, V gene, J gene.

CASSLWAGDGNTIYF,TRBV27,TRBJ1-3
CASRDPGVTDTQYF,TRBV7-3,TRBJ2-3
CASSSTSGGALDTQYF,TRBV7-3,TRBJ2-3
CASSNRPTEAFF,TRBV12-3/TRBV12-4,TRBJ1-1
CASSLEASPLGEQYF,TRBV5-1,TRBJ2-7
CATSAGPRYGYTF,TRBV24-1,TRBJ1-2
CASSLQGVSTDTQYF,TRBV6-5,TRBJ2-3
CASSIGRGSYEQYF,TRBV7-2,TRBJ2-7
CSVENRPLGKAFF,TRBV29-1,TRBJ1-1
CASSQESRDNEQFF,TRBV4-2,TRBJ2-1
CASKTSGSGDGELFF,TRBV6-4,TRBJ2-2
CASSRNILGENTEAFF,TRBV4-2,TRBJ1-1
CSERTGANSYNEQFF,TRBV29-1,TRBJ2-1
CASSGSYEQYF,TRBV2,TRBJ2-7
CASSQDLRQGNEQYF,TRBV4-3,TRBJ2-7
CASSSPGVGGYGYTF,TRBV28,TRBJ1-2
CASSFATARSGNTIYF,TRBV7-2,TRBJ1-3
CASSPSPATNEKLFF,TRBV5-1,TRBJ1-4
CASSQDWTPLMNTEAFF,TRBV4-1,TRBJ1-1
CASSGISTYEQYF,TRBV10-1,TRBJ2-7
CASSLIFSGQETQYF,TRBV7-9,TRBJ2-5
CASSLAPILGNNEQFF,TRBV5-1,TRBJ2-1
CAISPPNLGNYGYTF,TRBV28,TRBJ1-2
CASSQSDLTETQYF,TRBV16,TRBJ2-5
CASSYSRYNEQFF,TRBV6-1,TRBJ2-1
CASSLRQGSTDTQYF,TRBV7-6,TRBJ2-3
CASTAGGEETQYF,TRBV28,TRBJ2-5
CASSFGTGGDEQFF,TRBV5-1,TRBJ2-1
CASSKWTGGQSLTEAFF,TRBV19,TRBJ1-1
CASSRAGRDLTSEQYF,TRBV3-1/TRBV3-2,TRBJ2-7
CASRRQAATNEKLFF,TRBV6-5,TRBJ1-4
CASSRQGGYSGNTIYF,TRBV19,TRBJ1-3
CASSLTGYEQYF,TRBV11-2,TRBJ2-7
CASSSPGVENTIYF,TRBV7-2,TRBJ1-3
CASKTGNQPQHF,TRBV28,TRBJ1-5
CASSLGQGDTGELFF,TRBV7-8,TRBJ2-2
CASTPAGGYNTEAFF,TRBV28,TRBJ1-1
CASTAVYNEQFF,TRBV28,TRBJ2-1
CASSTPREQYF,TRBV6-5,TRBJ2-7
CASSPPQGTEAFF,TRBV28,TRBJ1-1
CSASLAWGNTIYF,TRBV20-1,TRBJ1-3
CASSGQASYEQYF,TRBV6-2/TRBV6-3,TRBJ2-7
CASLRYDRGQETQYF,TRBV6-4,TRBJ2-5
CASSYRQGAQETQYF,TRBV6-2/TRBV6-3,TRBJ2-5
CASSDSYRGPDQPQHF,TRBV4-1,TRBJ1-5
CASSSSRVGRSGNTIYF,TRBV5-6,TRBJ1-3
CASSSQGARGEKLFF,TRBV6-5,TRBJ1-4
CASSFQTGGTETQYF,TRBV28,TRBJ2-5
CASTNLRNRDGNQPQHF,TRBV19,TRBJ1-5
CASSFASGGDYGYTF,TRBV7-2,TRBJ1-2
CASSHGLATYGYTF,TRBV5-1,TRBJ1-2
CATRRARGTGELFF,TRBV24-1,TRBJ2-2
CAISESQGLGSPLHF,TRBV10-3,TRBJ1-6
CAITSEGGNTEAFF,TRBV10-3,TRBJ1-1
CASSSRTGGSYEQYF,TRBV7-2,TRBJ2-7
CASSYSVTGIQPQHF,TRBV6-2/TRBV6-3,TRBJ1-5